A single TCR beta chain is shown here with its context. It has no known antigen specificity. The sample holds no much larger clone one base away, and base qualities are not on file. The CDR3 runs 17 amino acids, cysteine and phenylalanine included. CDR3 DNA only is kept here, 51 bases in frame from base 1. The germline V gene sets CDR1 to MGHRA and CDR2 to YSYEKL. The germline ends are 24 bases apart after V is trimmed by 5 bases and J by 5 bases. TCRbeta CDR3 regions were amplified from genomic DNA using the immunoSEQ Assay, a bias-controlled multiplex PCR. As for how the authors treated the data: The number of nucleated cells in each sample was estimated from the amplification of reference gene primers within the assay. Sequence reads were collapsed and filtered to measure the absolute abundance of every unique TCRbeta CDR3 rearrangement. For each sample, productive Simpson clonality was calculated as the square root of Simpson's diversity index over productive rearrangements. TCRdb obtained this table from immuneACCESS and retained in-frame rearrangements with V and J assigned. These tables miss some clones; where compared with another copy, unresolved V genes account for less than half of the shortfall, and the remainder is unexplained. V and J calls and clone size come straight from that table; D and trimming were deduced from the DNA. Counted in this sample were about 240,000 clones; approximately 86% of them appeared once. Less than 4% of the sample is in the top ten clones.

Participants in the prospective study were enrolled through a virtual design, were aged roughly 18 to 100 years, and lived in 20 to 30 United States geographic areas. To assign participants to cohorts, the prospective study relied on clinical history that participants themselves reported in a screening survey and a study questionnaire. Each participant in the prospective study had whole blood, serum and a nasopharyngeal or oropharyngeal swab collected by mobile phlebotomists. Participants in the prospective study had the option to provide additional blood draws and questionnaires over a roughly two-month period. Blood samples from the prospective study were shipped frozen or at room temperature prior to DNA extraction. The data originate from a study of blood T cell repertoires in COVID-19 (dated by TCRdb to the early 2020s). Turning to the overall study: Samples covering the acute and convalescent phases of COVID-19 were provided by collaborators in the United States, Italy and Spain. Where HLA class I and class II types were available, the types were taken from metadata supplied by the sample provider, not from assay-based typing. The dataset comprised deeply sampled blood TCRbeta repertoires from subjects exposed to, actively infected with, or recovered from COVID-19. The repertoires were released in a freely available public database intended as a resource for research on the immune response to SARS-CoV-2. The sample metadata nearly always contained a de-identified subject ID, COVID-19 status, age in years and sex. Samples were obtained from the ongoing ImmuneRACE study (first 160 participants) and from 950 to 1,500 subjects provided by 6 global collaborators. The prospective study material was composed of cDNA or gDNA derived from T cells, B-cell-depleted T cells, or PBMCs. The research as a whole found: Clinical and demographic metadata were provided uncurated, with the amount varying by source and participant.

The chain is encoded by TRBV4-1 joined to TRBJ1-1; a tentative D call is TRBD1 (6 bases match). The receptor comes from a woman in her 40s with acute COVID-19. Sequenced: PBMCs or T cells enriched from blood (not recorded which). DNA sequence: TGCGCCAGCAGCTCCCCTGTACAAGGGGGTAGAGGGACTGAAGCTTTCTTT. This encodes CASSSPVQGGRGTEAFF.